These T cell receptor beta chains were read from a single sample in a study of control samples from healthy donors and cancer patients. Data came from immunoSEQ multiplex PCR; TCRdb stores just in-frame clones and leaves some out. The data contain around 120,000 clones, 85% to 90% of them singletons. The sample was PBMCs. The source is a woman in her forties or fifties with colorectal cancer. Each CDR3 is given with its conserved first and last residue. A D gene is named only where the DNA matches it firmly. Expanded clones get a size class; other rows say once, few or many, or leave the size out.

D,size,V,J,CDR3,DNA
NA,NA,TRBV30,TRBJ2-2,CAWTQGAGELFF,TGTGCCTGGACCCAGGGAGCCGGGGAGCTGTTTTTT
NA,once,TRBV24-1,TRBJ2-3,CATGDGSTDTQYF,TGTGCCACCGGGGACGGAAGCACAGATACGCAGTATTTT
NA,NA,TRBV28,TRBJ2-3,CASSLRGHTDTQYF,TGTGCCAGCAGTTTACGCGGACACACAGATACGCAGTATTTT
NA,NA,TRBV6-6,TRBJ2-5,CASKQGGNQETQYF,TGTGCCAGCAAGCAGGGGGGGAACCAAGAGACCCAGTACTTC
TRBD1,NA,TRBV10-3,TRBJ1-2,CAISEATGGQGYTF,TGTGCCATCAGTGAGGCGACAGGGGGTCAGGGCTACACCTTC
TRBD1,NA,TRBV19,TRBJ1-2,CASKGQGAYGYTF,TGTGCCAGTAAGGGACAGGGGGCCTATGGCTACACCTTC
NA,NA,TRBV7-6,TRBJ2-7,CASSPPYEQYF,TGTGCCAGCAGCCCCCCCTACGAGCAGTACTTC
NA,few,TRBV12-3/TRBV12-4,TRBJ1-1,CASRYTGIEAFF,TGTGCCAGCAGATACACAGGTATCGAAGCTTTCTTT
NA,NA,TRBV5-6,TRBJ1-5,CASSYAGVVNQPQHF,TGTGCCAGCAGCTACGCGGGGGTTGTTAATCAGCCCCAGCATTTT
NA,NA,TRBV5-1,TRBJ2-1,CASSLGDHAYNEQFF,TGCGCCAGCAGCTTGGGGGATCACGCCTACAATGAGCAGTTCTTC
NA,NA,TRBV25-1,TRBJ1-2,CASSGAATNYGYTF,TGTGCCAGCAGTGGGGCTGCTACTAACTATGGCTACACCTTC
NA,once,TRBV2,TRBJ1-1,CASIRVGTEAFF,TGTGCCAGCATCCGGGTGGGCACTGAAGCTTTCTTT
NA,NA,TRBV29-1,TRBJ2-7,CSVVTGAVSYEQYF,TGCAGCGTTGTCACGGGGGCCGTTAGCTACGAGCAGTACTTC
NA,NA,TRBV15,TRBJ1-6,CATSVRLDNSPLHF,TGTGCCACCAGCGTCCGTCTCGATAATTCACCCCTCCACTTT
NA,NA,TRBV7-9,TRBJ2-7,CASSSPRSAFRVPWDEQYF,TGTGCCAGCAGCTCCCCCCGGTCGGCGTTCAGGGTCCCATGGGACGAGCAGTACTTC
TRBD2,NA,TRBV6-2/TRBV6-3,TRBJ2-7,CASSYRTSGKYEQYF,TGTGCCAGCAGTTACAGGACTAGCGGAAAGTACGAGCAGTACTTC
NA,NA,TRBV10-3,TRBJ1-5,CAISEFASGNQPQHF,TGTGCCATCAGTGAGTTCGCCTCGGGGAATCAGCCCCAGCATTTT
NA,NA,TRBV2,TRBJ2-1,CASVRVNVRNEQFF,TGTGCCAGCGTCAGGGTGAACGTTCGCAATGAGCAGTTCTTC
NA,NA,TRBV9,TRBJ1-4,CASSVGFTNEKLFF,TGTGCCAGCAGCGTAGGCTTTACTAATGAAAAACTGTTTTTT
NA,NA,TRBV13,TRBJ2-1,CASSLGGNPNNEQFF,TGTGCCAGCAGCTTAGGCGGGAACCCTAACAATGAGCAGTTCTTC
TRBD1,NA,TRBV29-1,TRBJ2-2,CSVEGTQGARNTGELFF,TGCAGCGTTGAAGGGACTCAGGGGGCGAGGAACACCGGGGAGCTGTTTTTT
TRBD1,NA,TRBV30,TRBJ1-6,CAWSLTLRGNGSPLHF,TGTGCCTGGAGTCTAACCCTCAGGGGGAATGGTTCACCCCTCCACTTT
TRBD1,NA,TRBV6-1,TRBJ1-2,CASSETWTGFYGYTF,TGTGCCAGCAGTGAAACTTGGACAGGGTTCTATGGCTACACCTTC
TRBD1,NA,TRBV6-1,TRBJ1-2,CASSGNRGLGGNYGYTF,TGTGCCAGCAGTGGGAACAGGGGGCTCGGTGGGAACTATGGCTACACCTTC
NA,once,TRBV11-2,TRBJ2-1,CASSLSGTGNEQFF,TGTGCCAGCAGCTTATCAGGGACGGGCAATGAGCAGTTCTTC